Shown below are 20 T cell receptor beta chains from a single sample sequenced in a study of early T cells in non-severe SARS-CoV-2 infection. TCRdb independently ran MiXCR on the 5' RACE reads; one entry per CDR3 protein. The sample lists tens of thousands of distinct CDR3 sequences, 5.6% occurring once. Sequences were obtained from whole blood. The receptors were sampled from an adult who was a healthcare worker with PCR-confirmed SARS-CoV-2 infection or an uninfected control (not recorded which).

This clonotype was seen more than once but under ten times. J is TRBJ2-7 and V is TRBV7-7; the match to TRBD1 covers 7 bases. Germline CDR1 reads SSHAT; CDR2 reads FNYEAQ (reference sequence). The CDR3 is made up of 15 amino acids. With 5 bases clipped from V and 2 bases from J, the junction kept 9 bases outside the gene matches. The CDR3 DNA reads TGTGCCAGCAGCACCAGACAGGGCTCCACCTACGAGCAGTACTTC. Protein sequence: CASSTRQGSTYEQYF.

There are many counts of this clonotype. This rearrangement joins TRBV19 to TRBJ1-3; D uncertain. Trimming removed 1 base from V and 4 bases from J, with 23 bases in between. The CDR3 runs to 19 residues. Germline assignment: CDR1 LNHDA and CDR2 SQIVND (reference sequence). CDR3 protein: CASSIALITRSRRGNTIYF. The CDR3 nucleotides are TGTGCCAGTAGTATAGCTCTGATTACCCGGTCCCGGCGAGGAAACACCATATATTTT.

This clonotype was counted between two and nine times. V and J are TRBV4-1 and TRBJ1-1; tentative D call: TRBD1 (5 bases). The CDR3 totals 16 residues. CDR1 MGHRA and CDR2 YSYEKL come from the germline V gene. V was clipped by 1 base and J by 1 base, with 13 bases between them. CDR3 in amino acids: CASSQGWVGTNTEAFF. The DNA of the CDR3 is TGCGCCAGCAGCCAAGGATGGGTTGGGACGAACACTGAAGCTTTCTTT.

This clonotype was seen ten or more times. The gene calls are TRBV7-2 and TRBJ2-1, with D possibly matching TRBD1 (5 bases). V shed 4 bases and J shed 8 bases, with 12 bases lying between them. The CDR3 totals 13 residues. Germline CDR1 reads SGHTA; CDR2 reads FQGNSA. The CDR3 here is CASSSLRAYEQFF. As DNA, the CDR3 is TGTGCCAGCAGCTCCCTCAGGGCGTATGAGCAGTTCTTC.

In this sample, this clonotype turned up many times. This rearrangement joins TRBV19 to TRBJ2-1, with TRBD2 identical over 8 bases. Trimming took 2 bases from V and 9 from J; bases not matched to a gene: 3. Germline V gene lookup returns CDR1 LNHDA and CDR2 SQIVND (reference sequence). The CDR3 extends over 13 amino acids. The CDR3 protein is CASSIFAGGEQFF. In DNA form, the CDR3 reads TGTGCCAGTAGTATATTTGCGGGAGGTGAGCAGTTCTTC.

Many counts were recorded for this clonotype. The rearrangement joins TRBV6-2 or TRBV6-3 to TRBJ2-7, with 8 nucleotides matching TRBD1. With V trimmed by 5 bases and J by 3 bases, 9 bases remained unmatched. CDR1 and CDR2 from the germline V gene are MNHEY and SVGEGT. CDR3 size: 15 residues. The CDR3 loop reads CASSPPQTGVYEQYF. The CDR3 DNA follows: TGTGCCAGCAGTCCCCCCCAGACAGGGGTCTACGAGCAGTACTTC.

This clonotype has at least ten counts. The V gene is TRBV25-1, the J gene TRBJ2-6, with D possibly being TRBD2 (6 bases). Germline V gives CDR1 MGHDK, CDR2 SYGVNS. Deletions cut 9 bases from V and 10 bases from J, with 13 bases between. The length of the CDR3 is 12 residues. CDR3 sequence (DNA): TGTGCCAGTGGAGCTGGGGGGAACGTCCTGACTTTC. It codes for CASGAGGNVLTF.

This clonotype was detected a few times. V gene TRBV10-2 combines with J gene TRBJ2-3; TRBD1 or TRBD2 may be the D gene (5 bases each). V gave up 6 bases and J gave up 1 base, with 8 bases separating them. From germline, CDR1 is WSHSY and CDR2 SAAADI. This CDR3 has 13 amino acids. CDR3 nucleotide sequence: TGCGCCAGCAGGAGGGGCCGCACAGATACGCAGTATTTT. Translating gives CASRRGRTDTQYF.

By its share, this clonotype is medium-sized. J is TRBJ2-2 and V is TRBV7-8, with a tentative D call TRBD2 (6 bases). Trimming shortened V by 8 bases and J by 4 bases, and 17 bases separated the two germline ends. Germline V gene lookup returns CDR1 SGHVS and CDR2 FQNEAQ. This CDR3 comprises 15 residues. The CDR3 sequence: CASLLGTAATGELFF. CDR3 coding DNA: TGTGCCAGCCTCCTCGGGACTGCCGCCACCGGGGAGCTGTTTTTT.

This clonotype was found many times. The V gene is TRBV4-3, the J gene TRBJ1-2; D unclear. Trimming shortened V by 0 bases and J by 5 bases, and 7 bases separated the two germline ends. Germline V gene data show CDR1 as LGHNA and CDR2 as YSLEER. The CDR3 has 13 residues. The CDR3 DNA reads as TGCGCCAGCAGCCAAGATTCTGAGTATGGCTACACCTTC. It yields the protein CASSQDSEYGYTF.

This clonotype was detected only a few times. The rearrangement links TRBV7-2 to TRBJ2-7, with D hard to call. There are 13 residues in the CDR3. Germline V gene lookup returns CDR1 SGHTA and CDR2 FQGNSA. The V end was cut by 4 bases, the J end by 7 bases, with 14 bases between. The CDR3 reads CASSSSRGLEQYF. CDR3 DNA: TGTGCCAGCAGCTCCAGTCGTGGGTTGGAGCAGTACTTC.

This clonotype was observed at least ten times. V gene TRBV6-5 combines with J gene TRBJ2-2; TRBD1 is a possible D gene (5 bases). Germline V CDR1 and CDR2: MNHEY, SVGAGI. Trimming left V 4 bases short and J 6 bases short, with 12 bases between. This CDR3 is built from 14 residues. CDR3 sequence: CASSSHQGPGELFF. The CDR3 region has the DNA TGTGCCAGCAGTTCTCACCAGGGTCCCGGGGAGCTGTTTTTT.

The rearrangement joins TRBV29-1 to TRBJ2-7, with TRBD2 matching 7 bases. The CDR3 spans 13 residues. J gave up 5 bases and V 7 bases, and 11 bases lay outside the gene matches. Germline CDR1 and CDR2: SQVTM and ANQGSEA. The CDR3 coding sequence is TGCAGCGCCACCACCGGGGGGACCAACGAGCAGTACTTC. This gives the protein CSATTGGTNEQYF.

In its sample, this clonotype was seen many times. The CDR3 loop is CASGTGELFF. As DNA, the CDR3 is TGTGCCAGCGGAACCGGGGAGCTGTTTTTT. The gene calls are TRBV25-1 and TRBJ2-2; D remains ambiguous. This CDR3 spans 10 amino acids. Trimming shortened V by 8 bases and J by 5 bases, and 3 bases separated the two germline ends. The V gene's germline CDR1 is MGHDK and CDR2 SYGVNS.

The chain is built from TRBV7-9 and TRBJ2-7, with 8 bases aligning to TRBD1. The CDR3 runs to 15 residues. CDR1 SEHNR and CDR2 FQNEAQ come from the germline V gene (reference sequence). Germline trimming cut 1 base from V and 2 bases from J; bases unmatched to any gene: 4. The chain's CDR3 is CASSLVPDRAYEQYF. The CDR3 DNA reads TGTGCCAGCAGCTTAGTCCCGGACAGGGCCTACGAGCAGTACTTC. Drawing the rest from reference TRBV7-9 and TRBJ2-7, the complete variable domain is DTGVSQNPRHKITKRGQNVTFRCDPISEHNRLYWYRQTLGQGPEFLTYFQNEAQLEKSRLLSDRFSAERPKGSFSTLEIQRTEQGDSAMYLCASSLVPDRAYEQYFGPGTRLTVT.

This clonotype was seen only a few times. The J gene is TRBJ2-7, the V gene TRBV10-3; D perhaps matches TRBD1 (5 bases). The CDR3 consists of 12 residues. Deletions cut 6 bases from V and 5 bases from J, with 11 bases between. Looked up from germline, CDR1 is ENHRY and CDR2 is SYGVKD. CDR3 amino acids: CAIRGPYDEQYF. In DNA form, the CDR3 reads TGTGCCATCAGGGGGCCTTATGACGAGCAGTACTTC.

This clonotype was recorded at least ten times. V gene TRBV3-1 combines with J gene TRBJ2-3, with a possible D match to TRBD2 (5 bases). V dropped 0 bases and J dropped 0 bases, with 13 bases sitting between them. This CDR3 has 17 residues. Per the germline V gene, CDR1 is LGHDT and CDR2 is YNNKEL (reference sequence). This CDR3 reads CASSQDGRRFSTDTQYF. CDR3 coding DNA: TGTGCCAGCAGCCAAGATGGTCGGAGGTTCAGCACAGATACGCAGTATTTT.

This clonotype was seen only a few times. This rearrangement joins TRBV2 to TRBJ2-1; 10 bases map to TRBD1. V was clipped by 7 bases and J by 9 bases; unmatched bases: 3. The CDR3 runs 12 residues. The germline CDR1 and CDR2 sequences are SNHLY and FYNNEI. The CDR3 loop reads CASTGDRGEQFF. As DNA, the CDR3 is TGTGCCAGCACGGGGGACAGGGGTGAGCAGTTCTTC.

This clonotype was detected a few times. The chain carries TRBV7-2 and TRBJ2-7; either TRBD1 or TRBD2 may supply D (6 bases each). The germline gives CDR1 SGHTA, CDR2 FQGNSA. The CDR3 length is 14 residues. The V end lost 5 bases, the J end lost 3 bases, and 14 bases lay between the germline ends. CDR3 coding DNA: TGTGCCAGCAGCCAAGAAGGGGGGAGCTACGAGCAGTACTTC. As protein: CASSQEGGSYEQYF.

V gene TRBV30 combines with J gene TRBJ2-3; TRBD2 might be the D (5 bases). The CDR3 is 14 residues long. CDR1 and CDR2 from the germline V gene are GTSNPN and SVGIG (reference sequence). V lost 4 bases to trimming and J lost 3 bases, with 14 bases between them. The CDR3 spells CAWKRGWGTDTQYF. The CDR3 coding sequence is TGTGCCTGGAAACGGGGATGGGGTACAGATACGCAGTATTTT.